This TCR beta chain was recovered during a study of response to subunit inactivated influenza vaccine. Study-wide results and caveats: It was the authors' suggestion that each seasonal influenza vaccination recruits few new T cells.

TCRdb ran MiXCR on the RT-PCR reads and lists one entry per CDR3 protein. The data hold roughly 570,000 distinct CDR3 sequences, with roughly 13% observed a single time. Germline CDR1 is MGHRA and CDR2 is YSYEKL. Trimming cost V 1 base and J 8 bases, with 12 bases left between them. This CDR3 has 14 amino acids. This clonotype was detected a few times. The antigen remains unidentified. This clonotype was obtained from a man aged 50 to 59 who received an inactivated influenza vaccine. The chain couples TRBV4-1 to TRBJ2-1, with D unclear. The source material was PBMCs from blood, sampled 40 to 50 days after vaccination. In nucleotides, the CDR3 is TGCGCCAGCAGCCAAGGGCCCAGTCTCTATGAGCAGTTCTTC. Protein: CASSQGPSLYEQFF.